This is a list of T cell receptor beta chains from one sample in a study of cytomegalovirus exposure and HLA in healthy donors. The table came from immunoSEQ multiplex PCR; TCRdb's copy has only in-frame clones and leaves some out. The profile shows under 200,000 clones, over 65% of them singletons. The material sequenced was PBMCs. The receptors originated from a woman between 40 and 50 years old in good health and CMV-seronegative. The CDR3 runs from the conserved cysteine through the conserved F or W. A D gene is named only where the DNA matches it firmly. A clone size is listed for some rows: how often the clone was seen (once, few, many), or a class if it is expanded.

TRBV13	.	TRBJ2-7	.	TGTGCCAGCAGCCATGGGAGCTCCTACGAGCAGTACTTC	CASSHGSSYEQYF
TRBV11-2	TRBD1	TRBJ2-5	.	TGTGCCAGCAGCACCGGGACAGCCCAAGAGACCCAGTACTTC	CASSTGTAQETQYF
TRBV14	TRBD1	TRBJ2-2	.	TGTGCCAGCATGGACAGGGGTTTCGGGGAGCTGTTTTTT	CASMDRGFGELFF
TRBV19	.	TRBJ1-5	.	TGTGCCAGTAGTTCCGTCAATCAGGGGTATAATCAGCCCCAGCATTTT	CASSSVNQGYNQPQHF
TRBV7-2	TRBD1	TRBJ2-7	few	TGTGCCAGCAGCTTAGTTGGGACAGGCACCTACGAGCAGTACTTC	CASSLVGTGTYEQYF
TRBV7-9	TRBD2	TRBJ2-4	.	TGTGCCGGACTACGCATTGGGCTAGCGGGGGGGCTGGGGGAAAACATTCAGTACTTC	CAGLRIGLAGGLGENIQYF
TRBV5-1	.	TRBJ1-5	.	TGCGCCAGCAGCCCTGGGGCAGGTAATCAGCCCCAGCATTTT	CASSPGAGNQPQHF
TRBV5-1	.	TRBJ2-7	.	TGCGCCAGCACTCAATCTGCAGGGGGAGGCGAGCAGTACTTC	CASTQSAGGGEQYF
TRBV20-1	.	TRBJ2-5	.	TGCCGTACAGAGTACCAAGAGACCCAGTACTTC	CRTEYQETQYF
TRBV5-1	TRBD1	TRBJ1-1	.	TGCGCCAGCTCCGGGACAGTGAACACTGAAGCTTTCTTT	CASSGTVNTEAFF
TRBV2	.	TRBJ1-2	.	TGTGCCAGCAGTGAAAGGATGACAATCCCCGGCTACACCTTC	CASSERMTIPGYTF
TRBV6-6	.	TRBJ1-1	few	TGTGCCAGCAGCCCCCAGGGTATGAACACTGAAGCTTTCTTT	CASSPQGMNTEAFF
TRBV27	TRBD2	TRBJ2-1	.	TGTGCCAGCAGTTTGCTGGACCCCGCGCGGGGGGCCTACAATGAGCAGTTCTTC	CASSLLDPARGAYNEQFF
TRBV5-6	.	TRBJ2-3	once	TGTGCCAGCAGCTTGGATATTAGCTACCCGCAGTATTTT	CASSLDISYPQYF
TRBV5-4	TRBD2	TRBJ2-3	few	TGTGCCAGCAGCTTGTTCGGGACTAGCGGCACTAGCACAGATACGCAGTATTTT	CASSLFGTSGTSTDTQYF
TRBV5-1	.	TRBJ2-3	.	TGCGCCAGCAGCTTGCGAAGCACCACTAGCACAGATACGCAGTATTTT	CASSLRSTTSTDTQYF
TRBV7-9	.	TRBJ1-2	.	TGTGCCAGCAGCACAAGTGCGCGAGCAGGGTCAATTACTTGGCTCACCTTC	CASSTSARAGSITWLTF
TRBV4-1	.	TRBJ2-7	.	TGCGCCAGCAGCCAAGATTTGGACTACGCCTACTACGAGCAGTACTTC	CASSQDLDYAYYEQYF
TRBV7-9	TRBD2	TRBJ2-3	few	TGTGCCAGCAGCAGGATGGGGCTAGCGGGGGCAGATACGCAGTATTTT	CASSRMGLAGADTQYF
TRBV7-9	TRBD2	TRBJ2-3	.	TGTGCCAGCAGCGCTCCGGGACTAGCGGGGACAGATACGCAGTATTTT	CASSAPGLAGTDTQYF
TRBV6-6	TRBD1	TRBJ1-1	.	TGTGCCAGCAGCCGGACAGGGGAGAACACTGAAGCTTTCTTT	CASSRTGENTEAFF
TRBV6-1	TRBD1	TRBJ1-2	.	TGTGCCAGCAGTTGGGACAGGGGTATTAGCTACACCTTC	CASSWDRGISYTF
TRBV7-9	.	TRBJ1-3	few	TGTGCCAGCAGCTTAGCGCACAGCGGAAACACCATATATTTT	CASSLAHSGNTIYF
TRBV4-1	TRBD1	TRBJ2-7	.	TGCGCCAGCAGCCAGGGACAGGGGGGCCCCTACGAGCAGTACTTC	CASSQGQGGPYEQYF
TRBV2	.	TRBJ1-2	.	TGTGCCAGCAGGGACAATAACTATGGCTACACCTTC	CASRDNNYGYTF
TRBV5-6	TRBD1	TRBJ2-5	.	TGTGCCAGCAGAACGGGACAGGGAGAGACCCAGTACTTC	CASRTGQGETQYF
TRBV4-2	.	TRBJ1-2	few	TGTGCCAGCAGCCAAGCCGGCGGGTGGAACTATGGCTACACCTTC	CASSQAGGWNYGYTF
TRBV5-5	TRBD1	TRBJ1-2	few	TGTGCCAGCAGCTTGGCCGGACGCCTACGAGACAGGGCTTATGGCTACACCTTC	CASSLAGRLRDRAYGYTF
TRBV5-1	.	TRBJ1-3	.	TGCGCCAGCAGTGAGAGCTCTGGAAACACCATATATTTT	CASSESSGNTIYF
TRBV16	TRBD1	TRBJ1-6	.	TGTGCCAGCAGCCAATCCAGGGGGGCCGGCTCACCCCTCCACTTT	CASSQSRGAGSPLHF
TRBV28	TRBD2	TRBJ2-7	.	TGTGCCAGCAACCTGGGGGGGTCCGAGCAGTACTTC	CASNLGGSEQYF